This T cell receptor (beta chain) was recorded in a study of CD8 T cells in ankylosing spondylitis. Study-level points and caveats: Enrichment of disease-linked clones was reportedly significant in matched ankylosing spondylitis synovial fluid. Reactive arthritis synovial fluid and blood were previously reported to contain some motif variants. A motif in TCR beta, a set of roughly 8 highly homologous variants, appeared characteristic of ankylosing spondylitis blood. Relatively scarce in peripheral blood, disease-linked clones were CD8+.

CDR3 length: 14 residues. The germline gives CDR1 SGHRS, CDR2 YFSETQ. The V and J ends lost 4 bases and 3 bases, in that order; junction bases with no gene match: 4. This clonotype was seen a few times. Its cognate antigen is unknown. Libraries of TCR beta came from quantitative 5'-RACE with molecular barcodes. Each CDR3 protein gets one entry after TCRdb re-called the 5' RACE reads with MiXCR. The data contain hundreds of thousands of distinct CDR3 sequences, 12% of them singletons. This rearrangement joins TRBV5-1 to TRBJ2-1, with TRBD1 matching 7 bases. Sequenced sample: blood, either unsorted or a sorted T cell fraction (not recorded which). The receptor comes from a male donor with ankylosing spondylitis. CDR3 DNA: TGCGCCAGCAGCGCACAGGGGCACTACAATGAGCAGTTCTTC. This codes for CASSAQGHYNEQFF.